This paragraph reports one TCR beta chain. The target antigen is unknown. Profiles of TCR beta VDJ and CDR3 were generated from a genomic DNA template. MiXCR, run by TCRdb on the reads, gives a single entry per CDR3 protein. The table has 100,000 to 150,000 distinct CDR3 sequences, 40% to 60% seen once; the top ten hold about 2.3%. The data originate from a study of CD8+CD57+ T cells in acquired aplastic anemia. Study as a whole: As sequenced from healthy donors, CD4+ cells averaged roughly 9.9 million reads. The study, taken as a whole, reports: Common to patients and controls were roughly 30 CD8+ CDR3 sequences. A significant difference in CD8+ Simpson's diversity between patients and controls was not found.

This CDR3 is 15 amino acids long. Germline CDR1 is KGHDR and CDR2 is SFDVKD. J gave up 6 bases and V 3 bases, and 9 bases lay outside the gene matches. The rearrangement links TRBV24-1 to TRBJ1-2; 7 bases are shared with TRBD1. The receptor was isolated from a human donor in good health, serving as a control. Source material: sorted CD4+, CD8+, or CD8+CD57+ T cells (not recorded which) from PBMCs. The CDR3 sequence is CATSDNEEGAHGYTF. CDR3 in DNA: TGTGCCACCAGTGATAACGAGGAGGGGGCGCATGGCTACACCTTC.